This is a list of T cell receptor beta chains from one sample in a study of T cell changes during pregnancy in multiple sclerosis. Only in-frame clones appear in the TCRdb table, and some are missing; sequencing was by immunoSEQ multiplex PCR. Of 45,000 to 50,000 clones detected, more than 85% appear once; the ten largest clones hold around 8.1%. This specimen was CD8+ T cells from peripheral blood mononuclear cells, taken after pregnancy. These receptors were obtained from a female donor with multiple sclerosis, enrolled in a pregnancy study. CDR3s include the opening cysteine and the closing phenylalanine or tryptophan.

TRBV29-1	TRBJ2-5	CSVETGDGTQYF
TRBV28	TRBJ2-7	CASSFRDPGGEQYF
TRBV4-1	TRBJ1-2	CASSQEPGFGYGYTF
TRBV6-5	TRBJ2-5	CASRTGPGGETQYF
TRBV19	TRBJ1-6	CASTFSGGGYNSPLHF
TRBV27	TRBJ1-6	CASNLGQGYNSPLHF
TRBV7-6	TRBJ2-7	CASSLWTSGIGYEQYF
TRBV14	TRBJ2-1	CASSQALAEYGYNEQFF
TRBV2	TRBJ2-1	CASMELAGGLHNEQFF
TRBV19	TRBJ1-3	CASSSYYGSSSGNTIYF
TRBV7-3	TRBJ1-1	CASSPTLTGSGDTEAFF
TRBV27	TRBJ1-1	CASSIIGGDTEAFF
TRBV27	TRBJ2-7	CASSLLDRVGAYEQYF
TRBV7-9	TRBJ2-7	CASSSGTSRTYEQYF
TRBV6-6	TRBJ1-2	CASRPGQNYGYTF
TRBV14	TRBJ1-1	CASSQMGAVNTEAFF
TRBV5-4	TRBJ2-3	CASSLELGLALDTQYF
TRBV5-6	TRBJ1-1	CASSLGLPGQGNTEAFF
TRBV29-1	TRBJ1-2	CSASTGSGYTF
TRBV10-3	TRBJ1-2	CAISPGTGDNNYGYTF
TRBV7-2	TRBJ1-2	CASKGGPGYTF
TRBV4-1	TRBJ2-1	CAAGDNEQFF
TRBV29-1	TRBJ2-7	CSVEVQRGFLGEQYF
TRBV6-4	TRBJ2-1	CASSDSGTGINEQFF
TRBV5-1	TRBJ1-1	CASSPDRVNTEAFF
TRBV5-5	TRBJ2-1	CASSPGYEQFF
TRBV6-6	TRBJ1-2	CASSPTTTGNYGYTF
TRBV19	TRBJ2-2	CASSVASADELFF
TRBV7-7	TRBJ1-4	CASSRTGGLNEKLFF
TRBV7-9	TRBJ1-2	CASSWSYGYTF
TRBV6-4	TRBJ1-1	CASSELVGQGPTEAFF
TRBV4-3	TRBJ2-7	CASSQARGYEQYF
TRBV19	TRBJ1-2	CASSNRGDSNYGYTF
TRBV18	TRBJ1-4	CASSTTPGTDNEKLFF
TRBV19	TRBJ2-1	CASSILGLAAMGTYNEQFF
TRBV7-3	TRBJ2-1	CASRWGLALYNEQFF
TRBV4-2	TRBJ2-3	CASSQEFQLTSTDTQYF
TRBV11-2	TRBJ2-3	CASSLGQGSTDTQYF
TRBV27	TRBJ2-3	CASSLSGVSDTQYF
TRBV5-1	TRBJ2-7	CASSSITGTDSYEQYF
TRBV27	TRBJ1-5	CASSLGEGEDSNQPQHF